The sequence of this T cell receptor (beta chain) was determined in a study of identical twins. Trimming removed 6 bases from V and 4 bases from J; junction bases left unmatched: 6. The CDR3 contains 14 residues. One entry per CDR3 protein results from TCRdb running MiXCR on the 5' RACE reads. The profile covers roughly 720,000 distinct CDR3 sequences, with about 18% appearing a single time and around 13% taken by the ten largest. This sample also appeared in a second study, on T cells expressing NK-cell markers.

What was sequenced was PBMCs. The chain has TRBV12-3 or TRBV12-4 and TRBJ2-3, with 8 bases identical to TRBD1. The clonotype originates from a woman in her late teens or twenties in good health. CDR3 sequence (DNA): TGTGCCAGCAGATGGACAGGGACCGCAGATACGCAGTATTTT. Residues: CASRWTGTADTQYF.